This T cell receptor beta chain was recorded in a study of CD8 T cell repertoires and HIV-1 epitope variants. Study summary: Each of Twenty-five Gag and Nef epitope peptides stimulated a separate culture. Epitopes were three Gag families plus Nef HW9 and YT9. A 10-day culture received IL-2, IL-7 and IL-15 on days 3 and 7. Separate from the cultures, 1M uncultured T cells served as baseline.

As concerns this clone: Its antigen is unknown.

Here immunoSEQ multiplex PCR was the method, and the copy in TCRdb shows in-frame clones only, minus some. The table has 2,200 or so clones, approximately 70% seen once. The sequence came from a male donor with HIV. Input material: cultured CD8+ T cells derived from PBMCs.

The CDR3 DNA is TGTGCCAGTAGGGCTCGGGACTCCTCTCCTAACAATGAGCAGTTCTTC. Translation: CASRARDSSPNNEQFF. The chain has TRBV19 and TRBJ2-1, with D tentatively TRBD2 (6 bases). This CDR3 is built from 16 residues. Trimming removed 6 bases at V and 5 bases at J, with 20 bases between. Germline V gene lookup returns CDR1 LNHDA and CDR2 SQIVND (reference sequence).